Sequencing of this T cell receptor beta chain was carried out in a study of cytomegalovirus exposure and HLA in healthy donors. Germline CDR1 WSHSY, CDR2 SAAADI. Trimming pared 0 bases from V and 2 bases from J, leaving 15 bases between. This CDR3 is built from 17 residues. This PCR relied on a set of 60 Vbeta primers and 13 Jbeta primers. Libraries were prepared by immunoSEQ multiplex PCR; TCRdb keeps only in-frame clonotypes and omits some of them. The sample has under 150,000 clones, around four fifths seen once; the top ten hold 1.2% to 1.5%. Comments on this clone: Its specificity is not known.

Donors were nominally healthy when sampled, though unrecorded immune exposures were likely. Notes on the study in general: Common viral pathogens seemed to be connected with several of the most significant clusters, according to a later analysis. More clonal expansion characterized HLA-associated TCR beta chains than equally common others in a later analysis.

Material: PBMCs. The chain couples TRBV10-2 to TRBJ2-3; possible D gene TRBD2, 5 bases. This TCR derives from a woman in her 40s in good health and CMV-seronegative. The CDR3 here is CASSESSGSTLTDTQYF. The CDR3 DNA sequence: TGCGCCAGCAGTGAGTCGAGCGGCTCGACCCTCACAGATACGCAGTATTTT.